These 28 T cell receptor beta chains were sequenced from one sample in a study of vaccination and CD4 T cells after COVID-19. Cultured CD4+ T cell DNA underwent sequencing with the Oncomine TCR Beta short-read assay. Using its own MiXCR run on the PCR reads, TCRdb lists one record per CDR3 protein. The sample records approximately 9,300 distinct CDR3 sequences, roughly 64% being singletons. Described treatment: roughly nine-day PBMC culture with coronavirus spike peptide pools or control peptides (ViraFEST assay). These receptors have no identified antigens. Sequencing used CD4+ T cells from blood, cultured in vitro. Source of these receptors: a human donor who had recovered from COVID-19.

This sequence joins TRBV4-3 and TRBJ1-5, with D unclear. The V end was cut by 0 bases, the J end by 3 bases, with 12 bases between. The CDR3 is 16 amino acids. CDR1 and CDR2 from the germline V gene are LGHNA and YSLEER. CDR3 in amino acids: CASSQDPWQANQPQHF. As DNA, the CDR3 is TGCGCCAGCAGCCAAGACCCGTGGCAGGCCAATCAGCCCCAGCATTTT.

The chain recombines TRBV2 with TRBJ1-1; no firm D call. The CDR3 extends over 13 amino acids. V dropped 6 bases and J dropped 5 bases, with 13 bases sitting between them. CDR1 SNHLY and CDR2 FYNNEI come from the germline V gene. Here the CDR3 reads CASSEHGRTEAFF. Written as DNA, the CDR3 is TGTGCCAGCAGCGAACATGGTCGGACTGAAGCTTTCTTT.

The chain couples TRBV2 to TRBJ2-7; D remains ambiguous. V was shortened by 5 bases and J by 1 base, with 15 bases between the two germline ends. This CDR3 is 15 amino acids long. CDR1 SNHLY and CDR2 FYNNEI come from the germline V gene. The CDR3 coding sequence is TGTGCCAGCAGTTCAGGACCCCTCCCATCCTACGAGCAGTACTTC. Translation: CASSSGPLPSYEQYF.

The CDR3 coding sequence is TGTGCCAGCAGCCAAGTGGGCAGGGAGAACTATGGCTACACCTTC. Its protein product is CASSQVGRENYGYTF. The genes are TRBV14 and TRBJ1-2; TRBD1 is a possible D gene (5 bases). The V gene lost 1 base and the J gene lost 2 bases, with 11 bases spanning the gap. Germline V lookup: CDR1 SGHDN, CDR2 FVKESK. CDR3 size: 15 residues.

This clonotype turned up a few times. The V call is TRBV5-1, the J call TRBJ1-1; 7 bases line up with TRBD1. V shed 6 bases and J 4 bases; nucleotides not matched to a gene: 9. Germline-derived CDR1 and CDR2 are SGHRS and YFSETQ. This CDR3 has 14 residues. CDR3 sequence reads: CASTQGSGGTEAFF. As DNA, the CDR3 is TGCGCCAGCACACAGGGGAGTGGGGGCACTGAAGCTTTCTTT.

Comment on this clonotype: Its ends do not fully match the called genes, so a read error is possible. This sequence joins TRBV7-9 and TRBJ1-1; maybe TRBD1 (6 bases). Looked up from germline, CDR1 is SEHNR and CDR2 is FQNEAQ (reference sequence). The CDR3 consists of 11 residues. CDR3 amino acids: CASSLGGSGTF. CDR3 in DNA: TGTGCCAGCAGTCTTGGGGGCTCGGGGACATTT.

Comment on this clonotype: A far larger clone is off by one base, so a read error is likely. The rearrangement uses TRBV6-1 and TRBJ1-1, with TRBD1 matching over 9 bases. CDR1 and CDR2 from the germline V gene are MNHNS and SASEGT. The CDR3 runs 14 residues. CDR3 sequence (DNA): TGTGCCATCAGTGGAGACAGGGGGACCCCTGAAACTTTCTTT. Translated: CAISGDRGTPETFF.

The chain links TRBV21-1 to TRBJ1-1; TRBD1, the table's D call, was not compared with the DNA. TRBV21-1 is a known pseudogene. The CDR3 runs 19 residues. The CDR3: CASSKIISRGGCMNTEAFF. The CDR3 DNA sequence: TGTGCCAGCAGCAAAATAATTTCCAGGGGGGGATGCATGAACACTGAAGCTTTCTTT.

The chain links TRBV7-2 to TRBJ1-2, with a weak D call TRBD1 (6 bases). The CDR3 consists of 14 residues. The V end was cut by 1 base, the J end by 8 bases, with 14 bases between. Germline CDR1 and CDR2: SGHTA and FQGNSA. The CDR3 is CASSLGYSGVGYTF. As DNA, the CDR3 is TGTGCCAGCAGCTTAGGATACTCAGGGGTCGGCTACACCTTC.

This clonotype was seen only a few times. The chain couples TRBV20-1 to TRBJ1-1; no clear D gene. Germline V gene sequence: CDR1 DFQATT, CDR2 SNEGSKA (reference sequence). V lost 4 bases to trimming and J lost 0 bases, with 12 bases between them. The CDR3 is 14 amino acids. The CDR3, as DNA: TGCAGTGCTAAGGAAGGGCACCTGAACACTGAAGCTTTCTTT. Residues: CSAKEGHLNTEAFF.

The sample holds a few counts of this clonotype. The genes are TRBV19 and TRBJ1-5; 7 nucleotides match TRBD1. CDR1 and CDR2 from the germline V gene are LNHDA and SQIVND (reference sequence). Trimming cost V 1 base and J 1 base; bases outside gene matches: 10. This CDR3 has 18 residues. CDR3 DNA: TGTGCCAGTAGTATAGGGGGCAGGGGGGGCTTGAGCAATCAGCCCCAGCATTTT. The encoded protein is CASSIGGRGGLSNQPQHF.

This clonotype turned up a few times. This chain joins TRBV7-2 and TRBJ2-3; D may be TRBD1 (7 bases). Germline V gene data show CDR1 as SGHTA and CDR2 as FQGNSA. This CDR3 contains 14 residues. Trimming took off 5 bases at V and 0 bases at J, with 9 bases between the two ends. The CDR3 region has the DNA TGTGCCAGCAGCCCAGGGGGGAGCACAGATACGCAGTATTTT. The encoded protein is CASSPGGSTDTQYF.

The chain links TRBV7-3 to TRBJ2-5, with TRBD2 matching over 9 bases. Germline loops: CDR1 SGHTA, CDR2 FQGTGA. Trimming removed 3 bases from V and 5 bases from J; junction bases left unmatched: 7. The CDR3 covers 15 residues. The CDR3 loop is CASSLRGGPRETQYF. The CDR3 nucleotides are TGTGCCAGCAGCTTGCGGGGGGGGCCCCGGGAGACCCAGTACTTC.

This clonotype came up once. This chain links TRBV20-1 with TRBJ1-2; no reliable D call. The CDR3 covers 11 residues. The ends were cut back, 4 bases at V and 8 bases at J, with 11 bases in the middle. In germline, CDR1 is DFQATT, CDR2 SNEGSKA (reference sequence). The CDR3 region is CSANPSGGYTF. CDR3 DNA: TGCAGTGCTAACCCCTCCGGGGGCTACACCTTC.

The chain couples TRBV7-6 to TRBJ1-6; TRBD1 might be the D (5 bases). CDR1 and CDR2 (germline): SGHVS, FNYEAQ. The CDR3 is made up of 16 amino acids. Trimming took 1 base from V and 7 from J, leaving 14 bases between them. CDR3 sequence (DNA): TGTGCCAGCAGCTTAGGTTTGGGGACGGAGAATTCACCCCTCCACTTT. Protein sequence: CASSLGLGTENSPLHF.

This clonotype came up a few times. One end of the junction is discordant with germline, which a read error may explain. This chain connects TRBV2 to TRBJ1-4; weak D call: TRBD1 (5 bases). This CDR3 has 11 amino acids. Germline V lookup: CDR1 SNHLY, CDR2 FYNNEI. CDR3 DNA sequence: TGTGCCAGCAGTGAAGGGCAGGGACTGCTTTTT. It yields the protein CASSEGQGLLF.

This clonotype has more than one count but fewer than ten. The chain links TRBV19 to TRBJ1-1; D perhaps matches TRBD1 (6 bases). The germline V and J ends were trimmed by 6 bases and 3 bases, with 14 bases remaining between them. The CDR3 totals 14 residues. The germline CDR1 and CDR2 sequences are LNHDA and SQIVND (reference sequence). CDR3 bases: TGTGCCAGTAGATCGAACAGGGTGGACACTGAAGCTTTCTTT. Translating gives CASRSNRVDTEAFF.

This chain connects TRBV6-5 to TRBJ2-1; D ambiguous. With 2 bases removed from V and 3 bases from J, the gap between germline ends came to 20 bases. The CDR3 loop spans 18 amino acids. Germline V gene lookup returns CDR1 MNHEY and CDR2 SVGAGI. The CDR3 sequence: CASSYGGRPPSGYNEQFF. The CDR3 nucleotides read TGTGCCAGCAGTTACGGTGGCAGACCCCCCTCGGGCTACAATGAGCAGTTCTTC.

In DNA, the CDR3 is TGTGCCAGCAGCATTCAAGGGGAGCAGCCCCAGCATTTT. This translates into CASSIQGEQPQHF. V is TRBV5-6 and J is TRBJ1-5, with a weak D call TRBD1 (5 bases). Looked up from germline, CDR1 is SGHDT and CDR2 is YYEEEE. The CDR3 length is 13 residues. The V end lost 4 bases, the J end lost 7 bases, and 12 bases lay between the germline ends.

The chain is built from TRBV28 and TRBJ1-4; D may be TRBD1 (5 bases). The CDR3 is 15 residues long. Germline V CDR1 and CDR2: MDHEN, SYDVKM. V was clipped by 5 bases and J by 8 bases, with 18 bases between them. CDR3 residues: CASSRGGAHGEKLFF. CDR3 sequence (DNA): TGTGCCAGCAGTAGGGGCGGGGCGCATGGGGAAAAACTGTTTTTT.

With regard to this clonotype: Germline is not matched at one junction end, which may reflect a read error. This chain uses TRBV10-3 with TRBJ2-1, with TRBD2 identical over 10 bases. The germline V gene encodes CDR1 ENHRY and CDR2 SYGVKD. The CDR3 is 16 amino acids. This chain's CDR3 is CASSLAGVAFRNEQFF. In DNA, the CDR3 is TGTGCCAGCAGTCTAGCGGGGGTGGCATTTCGTAATGAGCAGTTCTTC.

Only a few counts were recorded for this clonotype. The J gene is TRBJ1-2, the V gene TRBV7-3; 7 bases match TRBD1. The CDR3 is 13 amino acids. The ends lost 5 bases at V and 3 bases at J; junction bases unmatched: 3. Germline V lookup: CDR1 SGHTA, CDR2 FQGTGA. In DNA, the CDR3 is TGTGCCAGCAGCCCCAGGGGGGACTATGGCTACACCTTC. Protein sequence: CASSPRGDYGYTF.

A single count supports this clonotype. This chain uses TRBV2 with TRBJ1-1; 9 nucleotides match TRBD1. The CDR3 is 13 amino acids. Germline-derived CDR1 and CDR2 are SNHLY and FYNNEI. The V and J ends lost 8 bases and 7 bases, in that order; junction bases with no gene match: 8. The DNA of the CDR3 is TGTGCCAGCGATAAGGGACAGGGCGTTGAAGCTTTCTTT. It translates to CASDKGQGVEAFF.

The chain couples TRBV3-1 to TRBJ1-6; D call uncertain. This CDR3 is 13 amino acids long. The germline V gene has CDR1 LGHDT and CDR2 YNNKEL (reference sequence). Between the trimmed V and J ends, which lost 1 base and 10 bases, there was a span of 8 bases. This chain's CDR3 is CASSQGEGSPLHF. Written as DNA, the CDR3 is TGTGCCAGCAGCCAAGGGGAGGGATCACCCCTCCACTTT. The whole variable domain, remainder taken from reference TRBV3-1 and TRBJ1-6, is DTAVSQTPKYLVTQMGNDKSIKCEQNLGHDTMYWYKQDSKKFLKIMFSYNNKELIINETVPNRFSPKSPDKAHLNLHINSLELGDSAVYFCASSQGEGSPLHFGNGTRLTVT.

This chain joins TRBV30 and TRBJ1-6, with 7 bases that match TRBD1. Germline V gene sequence: CDR1 GTSNPN, CDR2 SVGIG (reference sequence). V was pared by 1 base and J by 14 bases, with 8 bases of the junction left unmatched. This CDR3 comprises 13 residues. The CDR3 sequence: CAWSGQGGEALHF. The CDR3 DNA follows: TGTGCCTGGAGTGGACAGGGAGGCGAGGCCCTCCACTTT.

V usage is TRBV29-1 and J usage is TRBJ2-7, with 7 bases lining up with TRBD1. This CDR3 is built from 13 residues. J gave up 4 bases and V 7 bases, and 10 bases lay outside the gene matches. Per germline, CDR1 SQVTM and CDR2 ANQGSEA. The CDR3 DNA reads as TGCAGCGCGACAGGGCCCAGGGGGTACGAGCAGTACTTC. It translates to CSATGPRGYEQYF.

The rearrangement uses TRBV7-3 and TRBJ1-1; D remains ambiguous. The germline V gene encodes CDR1 SGHTA and CDR2 FQGTGA. With 3 bases removed from V and 1 base from J, the gap between germline ends came to 6 bases. There are 13 residues in the CDR3. The CDR3 DNA is TGTGCCAGCAGCTTCCAGGAGAACACTGAAGCTTTCTTT. Its translation: CASSFQENTEAFF.

The chain joins TRBV7-2 to TRBJ2-2, with no clear D. Germline V lookup: CDR1 SGHTA, CDR2 FQGNSA. Trimming removed 4 bases from V and 2 bases from J, with 5 bases in between. This CDR3 is built from 13 residues. As DNA, the CDR3 is TGTGCCAGCAGCTCATCTAACACCGGGGAGCTGTTTTTT. It codes for CASSSSNTGELFF.